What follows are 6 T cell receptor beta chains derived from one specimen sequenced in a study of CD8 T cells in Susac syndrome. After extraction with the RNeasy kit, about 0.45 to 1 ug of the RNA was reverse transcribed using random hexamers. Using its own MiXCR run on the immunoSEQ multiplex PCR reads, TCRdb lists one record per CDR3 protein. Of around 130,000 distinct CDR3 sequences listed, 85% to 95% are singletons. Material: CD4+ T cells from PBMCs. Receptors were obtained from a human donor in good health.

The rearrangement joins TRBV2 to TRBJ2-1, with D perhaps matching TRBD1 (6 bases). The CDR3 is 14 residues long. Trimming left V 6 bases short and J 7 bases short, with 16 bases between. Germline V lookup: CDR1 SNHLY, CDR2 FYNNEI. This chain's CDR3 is CASSRDTIPNEQFF. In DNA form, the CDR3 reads TGTGCCAGCAGCCGGGACACTATTCCGAATGAGCAGTTCTTC.

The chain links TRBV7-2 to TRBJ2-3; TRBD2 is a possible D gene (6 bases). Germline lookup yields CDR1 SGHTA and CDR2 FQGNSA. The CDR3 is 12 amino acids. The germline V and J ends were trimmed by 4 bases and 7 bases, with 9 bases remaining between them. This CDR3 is CASSYGSNTQYF. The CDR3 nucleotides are TGTGCCAGCAGCTACGGGAGTAATACGCAGTATTTT.

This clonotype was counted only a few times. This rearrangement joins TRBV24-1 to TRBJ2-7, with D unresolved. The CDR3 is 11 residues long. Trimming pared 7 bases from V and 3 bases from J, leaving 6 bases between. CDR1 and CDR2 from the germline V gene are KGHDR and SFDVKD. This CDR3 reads CATSHNYEQYF. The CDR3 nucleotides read TGTGCCACCAGCCACAACTACGAGCAGTACTTC.

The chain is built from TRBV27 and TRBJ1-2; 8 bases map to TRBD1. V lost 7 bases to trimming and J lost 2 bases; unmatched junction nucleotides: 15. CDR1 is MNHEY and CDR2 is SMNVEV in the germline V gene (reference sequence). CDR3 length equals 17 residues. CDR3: CASNPTQGAGENYGYTF. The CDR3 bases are TGTGCCAGCAATCCTACCCAGGGGGCCGGTGAGAACTATGGCTACACCTTC.

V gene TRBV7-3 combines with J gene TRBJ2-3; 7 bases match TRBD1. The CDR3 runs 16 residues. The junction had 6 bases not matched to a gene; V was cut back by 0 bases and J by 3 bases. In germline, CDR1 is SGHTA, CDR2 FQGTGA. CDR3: CASSLTGQGVTDTQYF. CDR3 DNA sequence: TGTGCCAGCAGCTTAACGGGGCAGGGGGTGACAGATACGCAGTATTTT.

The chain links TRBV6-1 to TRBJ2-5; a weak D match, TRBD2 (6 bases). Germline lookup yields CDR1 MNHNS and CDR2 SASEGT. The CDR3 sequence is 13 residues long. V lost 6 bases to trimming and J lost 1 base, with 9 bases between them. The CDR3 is CASSISGQETQYF. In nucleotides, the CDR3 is TGTGCCAGCAGCATTAGCGGCCAAGAGACCCAGTACTTC.